The 20 T cell receptor beta chains below were found in one sample sequenced in a study of cytomegalovirus exposure and HLA in healthy donors (dated 2017 in TCRdb). Library preparation was by the immunoSEQ multiplex PCR assay. For the multiplex PCR, a mixture combining 60 forward primers for TCR Vbeta segments and 13 reverse primers for TCR Jbeta segments was used. As stored in TCRdb, this immuneACCESS dataset retains in-frame rearrangements with V and J assigned. A fraction of the clones does not appear; measured against another copy, unresolved V genes explain less than half of the discrepancy, and the remainder lacks a known reason. Across this sample there are about 160,000 clones, with 70% seen only once. In total, the top ten clones hold about 4.5% of the sample. The sample taken for sequencing was PBMCs. The receptor set was obtained from a man younger than 35 in good health and CMV-seropositive.

The table lists this clone with a few counts. The rearrangement links TRBV11-3 to TRBJ1-1, with 7 positions matching TRBD1. The germline gives CDR1 SGHNT, CDR2 YENEEA. The J segment lost 4 bases and the V segment lost 5 bases, leaving 7 bases of the junction unmatched. The CDR3 loop spans 14 amino acids. For the CDR3, the DNA is TGTGCCAGCAGCCCCGGACAGGCTACCACTGAAGCTTTCTTT. This encodes CASSPGQATTEAFF. The variable domain in full, with the rest retrieved from reference TRBV11-3 and TRBJ1-1, is EAGVVQSPRYKIIEKKQPVAFWCNPISGHNTLYWYLQNLGQGPELLIRYENEEAVDDSQLPKDRFSAERLKGVDSTLKIQPAELGDSAVYLCASSPGQATTEAFFGQGTRLTVV.

This clone turned up a few times. This sequence joins TRBV25-1 and TRBJ2-3, with TRBD2 matching over 10 bases. V trimming: 8 bases; J trimming: 4 bases; junction bases outside the gene matches: 3. Germline CDR1 reads MGHDK; CDR2 reads SYGVNS. The CDR3 totals 13 residues. This CDR3 reads CASQAGGADTQYF. CDR3 DNA sequence: TGTGCCAGCCAAGCGGGAGGGGCAGATACGCAGTATTTT.

This clone was seen only a few times. J is TRBJ2-1 and V is TRBV6-5; weak D call: TRBD2 (6 bases). Germline values: CDR1 MNHEY, CDR2 SVGAGI. The V and J ends lost 7 bases and 7 bases respectively, with 14 bases between them. CDR3 length equals 13 residues. The chain's CDR3 is CASTTIGGNEQFF. The DNA for the CDR3 is TGTGCCAGCACTACAATTGGGGGGAATGAGCAGTTCTTC.

The rearrangement links TRBV6-4 to TRBJ2-2; 7 nucleotides line up with TRBD2. The J segment lost 3 bases and the V segment lost 5 bases, leaving 0 bases of the junction unmatched. CDR1 and CDR2 from the germline V gene are MRHNA and SNTAGT. The CDR3 length is 13 residues. Here the CDR3 reads CASSSGDTGELFF. The CDR3 DNA sequence: TGTGCCAGCAGTAGCGGGGACACCGGGGAGCTGTTTTTT.

This chain joins TRBV6-4 and TRBJ2-3; D might be TRBD2 (6 bases). Germline CDR1 and CDR2: MRHNA and SNTAGT. The CDR3 totals 15 residues. V was pared by 3 bases and J by 4 bases, with 14 bases between. CDR3 nucleotide sequence: TGTGCCAGCAGTGAAAGCGGCGGCGGGGCAGATACGCAGTATTTT. Translated, it gives CASSESGGGADTQYF.

This clone showed up just a few times. The chain employs TRBV4-2 and TRBJ2-1; D is undetermined. There are 16 residues in the CDR3. The V end was cut by 4 bases, the J end by 0 bases, with 13 bases between. Per the germline V gene, CDR1 is LGHNA and CDR2 is YNFKEQ. CDR3 coding DNA: TGTGCCAGCAGCCCACTGACTGAGAGCTCCTACAATGAGCAGTTCTTC. Protein sequence: CASSPLTESSYNEQFF.

This clone has a handful of counts. The V gene is TRBV7-9, the J gene TRBJ2-7; 11 bases are a match to TRBD2. This CDR3 has 16 amino acids. With V trimmed by 6 bases and J by 5 bases, 12 bases remained unmatched. The germline V gene has CDR1 SEHNR and CDR2 FQNEAQ (reference sequence). The CDR3 here is CASSSFRTSGSHEQYV. In DNA, the CDR3 is TGTGCCAGCAGTTCCTTCCGTACTAGCGGGAGTCACGAGCAGTACGTC.

The chain recombines TRBV30 with TRBJ2-1; a possible D gene is TRBD2 (5 bases). V was cut by 0 bases and J by 9 bases, with 15 bases left in between. Germline CDR1 and CDR2: GTSNPN and SVGIG (reference sequence). This CDR3 is built from 14 residues. The CDR3 coding sequence is TGTGCCTGGAGTGTAAATTTCCTAGCCCCTGAGCAGTTCTTC. Encoded protein: CAWSVNFLAPEQFF.

The V and J genes are TRBV5-6 and TRBJ1-1; D is possibly TRBD1 (5 bases). From germline, CDR1 is SGHDT and CDR2 YYEEEE. This CDR3 is 11 amino acids long. The ends were cut back, 4 bases at V and 8 bases at J, with 9 bases in the middle. The CDR3 is CASSGGKEAFF. CDR3 coding DNA: TGTGCCAGCAGCGGGGGGAAGGAAGCTTTCTTT.

The CDR3 DNA follows: TGTGCCAGCAGCAAAGGGCTAGCTAGGAACGAGCAGTACGTC. Encoded protein: CASSKGLARNEQYV. The chain has TRBV21-1 and TRBJ2-7; TRBD2 was called by the table and not checked on the DNA. TRBV21-1 is flagged as a pseudogene. The CDR3 is made up of 14 amino acids.

This chain links TRBV6-1 with TRBJ2-1; TRBD2 aligns across 13 bases. There are 16 residues in the CDR3. V lost 4 bases and J lost 8; bases outside the gene matches: 8. From germline, CDR1 is MNHNS and CDR2 SASEGT. Here the CDR3 reads CASSVSGLAGADEQFF. CDR3 coding DNA: TGTGCCAGCAGTGTGTCCGGACTAGCGGGAGCGGATGAGCAGTTCTTC.

This sequence joins TRBV6-4 and TRBJ2-1; TRBD2 matches 7 bases. CDR3 length equals 13 residues. Germline CDR1 is MRHNA and CDR2 is SNTAGT. V was pared by 4 bases and J by 8 bases, with 5 bases of the junction left unmatched. CDR3 amino acids: CASSVGGADEQFF. The CDR3 coding sequence is TGTGCCAGCAGTGTGGGAGGGGCCGATGAGCAGTTCTTC.

The genes are TRBV28 and TRBJ2-5; the match to TRBD2 covers 11 bases. The CDR3 loop spans 16 amino acids. The germline V gene has CDR1 MDHEN and CDR2 SYDVKM. Trimming removed 5 bases from V and 5 bases from J; junction bases left unmatched: 10. CDR3 sequence reads: CASSPGTSGLGETQYF. The DNA for the CDR3 is TGTGCCAGCAGTCCCGGGACTAGCGGTTTGGGGGAGACCCAGTACTTC.

J is TRBJ2-7 and V is TRBV2; 11 bases are shared with TRBD1. J gave up 4 bases and V 5 bases, and 10 bases lay outside the gene matches. Germline lookup yields CDR1 SNHLY and CDR2 FYNNEI. The CDR3 has 16 amino acids. The CDR3 loop reads CASSIFPGQGEYEQYV. The CDR3 coding sequence is TGTGCCAGCAGTATCTTTCCGGGACAGGGGGAATACGAGCAGTACGTC.

This sequence joins TRBV10-1 and TRBJ2-3; no definite D call. The CDR3 sequence is 13 residues long. CDR1 and CDR2 (germline): WNHNN, SYGVQD (reference sequence). The V end was cut by 7 bases, the J end by 6 bases, with 14 bases between. CDR3 sequence reads: CASNKEIWDTQYF. The CDR3 bases are TGCGCCAGCAATAAGGAGATTTGGGATACGCAGTATTTT.

This chain uses TRBV6-1 with TRBJ1-1; a weak D match, TRBD1 (5 bases). V lost 6 bases and J lost 10, with 12 bases in between. CDR1 MNHNS and CDR2 SASEGT come from the germline V gene. The CDR3 is 11 residues long. In DNA form, the CDR3 reads TGTGCCAGCAGGGGGGGTGGGAGAGCTTTCTTT. This sequence encodes CASRGGGRAFF.

The count of this clone is one. At the DNA level, this CDR3 is encoded by other sequences in the same sample as well. The J gene is TRBJ1-1, the V gene TRBV29-1; perhaps TRBD1 as D (6 bases). CDR1 and CDR2 from the germline V gene are SQVTM and ANQGSEA. The germline V and J ends were trimmed by 4 bases and 1 base, with 7 bases remaining between them. The CDR3 has 12 amino acids. The CDR3 is CSVARGNTEAFF. CDR3 coding DNA: TGCAGCGTTGCCAGGGGGAACACTGAAGCTTTCTTT.

With respect to this clone: The same CDR3 arises from other DNA sequences in this sample as well. The CDR3 DNA sequence: TGTGCCAGCAGTAGGGGCTACGAGCAGTACGTC. Protein product: CASSRGYEQYV. V and J are TRBV5-8 and TRBJ2-7, with a weak D call TRBD1 (5 bases). The CDR3 spans 11 residues. The germline V gene encodes CDR1 SGHTS and CDR2 YDEGEE. The V end was cut by 5 bases, the J end by 3 bases, with 6 bases between.

This sequence joins TRBV13 and TRBJ2-1; 14 nucleotides line up with TRBD2. The CDR3 is 17 residues long. With V trimmed by 2 bases and J by 6 bases, 6 bases remained unmatched. In germline, CDR1 is PRHDT, CDR2 FYEKMQ (reference sequence). The CDR3 nucleotides are TGTGCCAGCAGCTTACGGGGTGGACTAGCGGGGGGCAATGAGCAGTTCTTC. Translation gives CASSLRGGLAGGNEQFF.

The V and J genes are TRBV5-6 and TRBJ2-3; 9 nucleotides match TRBD1. CDR3 length equals 14 residues. The J segment lost 12 bases and the V segment lost 4 bases, leaving 12 bases of the junction unmatched. Germline loops: CDR1 SGHDT, CDR2 YYEEEE. CDR3 bases: TGTGCCAGCAGCCCCTCCGGGACAGGGAATTATCAGTATTTT. Amino acids: CASSPSGTGNYQYF.